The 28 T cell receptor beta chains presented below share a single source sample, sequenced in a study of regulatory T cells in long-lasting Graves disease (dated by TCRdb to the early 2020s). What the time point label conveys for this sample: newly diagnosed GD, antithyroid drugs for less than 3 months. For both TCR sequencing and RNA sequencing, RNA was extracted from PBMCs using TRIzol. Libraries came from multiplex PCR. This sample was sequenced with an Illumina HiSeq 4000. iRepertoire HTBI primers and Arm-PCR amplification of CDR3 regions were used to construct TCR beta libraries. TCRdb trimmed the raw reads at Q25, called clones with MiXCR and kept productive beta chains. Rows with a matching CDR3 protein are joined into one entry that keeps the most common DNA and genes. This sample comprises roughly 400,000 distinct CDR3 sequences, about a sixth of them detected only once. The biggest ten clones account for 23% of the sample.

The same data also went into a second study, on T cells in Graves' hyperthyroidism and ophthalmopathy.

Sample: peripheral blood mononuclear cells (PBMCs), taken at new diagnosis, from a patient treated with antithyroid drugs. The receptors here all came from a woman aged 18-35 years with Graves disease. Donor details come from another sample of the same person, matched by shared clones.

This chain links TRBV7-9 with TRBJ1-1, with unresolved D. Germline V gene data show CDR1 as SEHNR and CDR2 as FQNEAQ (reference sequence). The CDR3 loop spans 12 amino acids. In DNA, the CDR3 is TGTGTCTATAGGGATCTGAACACTGAAGCTTTCTTT. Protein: CVYRDLNTEAFF. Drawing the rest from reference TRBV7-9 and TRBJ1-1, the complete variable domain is DTGVSQNPRHKITKRGQNVTFRCDPISEHNRLYWYRQTLGQGPEFLTYFQNEAQLEKSRLLSDRFSAERPKGSFSTLEIQRTEQGDSAMYLCVYRDLNTEAFFGQGTRLTVV.

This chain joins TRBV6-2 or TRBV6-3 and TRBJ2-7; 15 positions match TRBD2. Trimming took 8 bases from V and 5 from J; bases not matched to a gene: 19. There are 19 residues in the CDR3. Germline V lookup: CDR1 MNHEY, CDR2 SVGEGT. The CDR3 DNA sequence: TGTGCCAGCCGCAAACGAAGACCGGGACTAGCGGGAGGAATGGACGAGCAGTACTTC. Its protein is CASRKRRPGLAGGMDEQYF.

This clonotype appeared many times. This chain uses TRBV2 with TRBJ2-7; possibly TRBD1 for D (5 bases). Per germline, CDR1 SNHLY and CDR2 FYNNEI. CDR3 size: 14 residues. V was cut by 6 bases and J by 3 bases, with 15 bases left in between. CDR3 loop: CASRELTVRYEQYF. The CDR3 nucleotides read TGTGCCAGCAGGGAGCTGACAGTCCGCTACGAGCAGTACTTC.

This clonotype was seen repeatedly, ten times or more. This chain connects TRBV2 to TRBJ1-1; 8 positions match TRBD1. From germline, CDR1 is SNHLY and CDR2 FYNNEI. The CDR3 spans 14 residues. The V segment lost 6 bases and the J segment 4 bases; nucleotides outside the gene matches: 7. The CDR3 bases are TGTGCCAGCAGGGACAGGGCGTTGGGCACTGAAGCTTTCTTT. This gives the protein CASRDRALGTEAFF.

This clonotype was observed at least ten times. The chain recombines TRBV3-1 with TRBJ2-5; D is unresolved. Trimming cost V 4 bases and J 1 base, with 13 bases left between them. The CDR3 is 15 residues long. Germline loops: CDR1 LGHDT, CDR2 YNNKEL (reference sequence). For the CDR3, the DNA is TGTGCCAGCAGCCCCAATGTTGGCTTCCAAGAGACCCAGTACTTC. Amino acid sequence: CASSPNVGFQETQYF.

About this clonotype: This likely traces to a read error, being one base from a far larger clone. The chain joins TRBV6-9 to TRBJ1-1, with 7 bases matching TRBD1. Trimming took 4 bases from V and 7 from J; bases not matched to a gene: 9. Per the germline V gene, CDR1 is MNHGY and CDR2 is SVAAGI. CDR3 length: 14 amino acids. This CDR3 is CASSLRGGRIEAFF. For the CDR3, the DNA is TGTGCCAGCAGTTTGCGAGGGGGCCGGATTGAAGCTTTCTTT.

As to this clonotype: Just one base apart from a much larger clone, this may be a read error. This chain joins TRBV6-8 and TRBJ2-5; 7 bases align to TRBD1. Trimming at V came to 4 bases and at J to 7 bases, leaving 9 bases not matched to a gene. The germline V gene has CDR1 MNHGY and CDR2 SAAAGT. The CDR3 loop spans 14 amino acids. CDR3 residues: CASSSLDRKGTQYF. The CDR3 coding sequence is TGTGCCAGCAGTTCCTTGGACAGGAAAGGGACCCAGTACTTC.

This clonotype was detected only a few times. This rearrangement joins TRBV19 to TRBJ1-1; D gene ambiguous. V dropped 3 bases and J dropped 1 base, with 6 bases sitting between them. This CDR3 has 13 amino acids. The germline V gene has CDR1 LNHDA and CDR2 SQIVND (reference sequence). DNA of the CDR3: TGTGCCAGTAGTATGGGCGGGAACACTGAAGCTTTCTTT. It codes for CASSMGGNTEAFF.

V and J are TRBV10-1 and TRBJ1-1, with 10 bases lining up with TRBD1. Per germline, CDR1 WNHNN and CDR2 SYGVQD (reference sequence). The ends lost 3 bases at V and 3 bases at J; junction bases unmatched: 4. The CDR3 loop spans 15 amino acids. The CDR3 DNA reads TGCGCCAGCAGTGAAGACAGGGGGCCGGACACTGAAGCTTTCTTT. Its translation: CASSEDRGPDTEAFF.

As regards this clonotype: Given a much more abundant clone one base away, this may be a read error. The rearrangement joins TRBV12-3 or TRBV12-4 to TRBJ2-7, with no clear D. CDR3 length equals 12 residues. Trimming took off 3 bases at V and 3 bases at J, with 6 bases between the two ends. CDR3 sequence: CASSFWDYEQYF. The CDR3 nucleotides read TGTGCCAGCAGTTTCTGGGACTACGAGCAGTACTTC.

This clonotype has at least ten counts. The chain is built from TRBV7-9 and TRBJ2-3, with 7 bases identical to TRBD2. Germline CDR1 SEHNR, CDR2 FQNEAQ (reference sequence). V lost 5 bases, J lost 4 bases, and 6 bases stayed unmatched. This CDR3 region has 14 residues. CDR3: CASSTSVPPDTQYF. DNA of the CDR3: TGTGCCAGCAGCACTAGCGTGCCGCCAGATACGCAGTATTTT.

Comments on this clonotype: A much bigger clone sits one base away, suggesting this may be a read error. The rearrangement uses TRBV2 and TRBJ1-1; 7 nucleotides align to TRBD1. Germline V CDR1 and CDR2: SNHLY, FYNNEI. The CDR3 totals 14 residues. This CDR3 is CAGRLDRENTEAFF. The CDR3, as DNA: TGTGCCGGCAGGCTAGACAGGGAGAACACTGAAGCTTTCTTT. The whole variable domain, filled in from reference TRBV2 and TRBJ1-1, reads EPEVTQTPSHQVTQMGQEVILRCVPISNHLYFYWYRQILGQKVEFLVSFYNNEISEKSEIFDDQFSVERPDGSNFTLKIRSTKLEDSAMYFCAGRLDRENTEAFFGQGTRLTVV.

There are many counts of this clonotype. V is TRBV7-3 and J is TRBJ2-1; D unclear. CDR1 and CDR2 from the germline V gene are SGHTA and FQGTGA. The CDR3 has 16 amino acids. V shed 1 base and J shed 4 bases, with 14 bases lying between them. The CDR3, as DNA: TGTGCCAGCAGCTTAATGGTCCTTACGCCTTACAATGAGCAGTTCTTC. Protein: CASSLMVLTPYNEQFF. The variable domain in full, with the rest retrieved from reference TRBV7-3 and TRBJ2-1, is GAGVSQTPSNKVTEKGKYVELRCDPISGHTALYWYRQSLGQGPEFLIYFQGTGAADDSGLPNDRFFAVRPEGSVSTLKIQRTERGDSAVYLCASSLMVLTPYNEQFFGPGTRLTVL.

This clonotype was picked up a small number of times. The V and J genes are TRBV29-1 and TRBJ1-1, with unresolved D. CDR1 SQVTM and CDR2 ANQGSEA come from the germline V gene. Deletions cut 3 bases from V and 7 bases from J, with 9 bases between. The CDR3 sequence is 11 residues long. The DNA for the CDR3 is TGCAGCGTTGATGTCGGAATTGAAGCTTTCTTT. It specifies CSVDVGIEAFF.

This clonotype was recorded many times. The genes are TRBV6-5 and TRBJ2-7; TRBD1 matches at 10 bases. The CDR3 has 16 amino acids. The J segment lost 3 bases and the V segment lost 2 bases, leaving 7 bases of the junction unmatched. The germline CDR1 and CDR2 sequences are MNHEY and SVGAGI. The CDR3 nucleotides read TGTGCCAGCAGTTACCCCCCTGGGACAGGGGACTACGAGCAGTACTTC. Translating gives CASSYPPGTGDYEQYF.

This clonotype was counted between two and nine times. CDR3 in DNA: TGTGCCAGCAGCCCACCGACAGGCCCCTACAATGAGCAGTTCTTC. It encodes CASSPPTGPYNEQFF. This chain joins TRBV5-4 and TRBJ2-1; D is possibly TRBD1 (6 bases). This CDR3 contains 15 residues. Germline CDR1 and CDR2: SGHNT and YYREEE (reference sequence). V was pared by 4 bases and J by 2 bases, with 13 bases between.

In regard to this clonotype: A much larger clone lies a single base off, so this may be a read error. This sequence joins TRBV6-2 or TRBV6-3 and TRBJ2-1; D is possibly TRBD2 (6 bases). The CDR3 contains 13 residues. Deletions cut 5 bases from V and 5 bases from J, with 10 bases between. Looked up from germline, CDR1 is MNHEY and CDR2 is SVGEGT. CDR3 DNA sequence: TGTGCCAGCAGTGGACTAACCCACAATGAGCAGTTCTTC. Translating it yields CASSGLTHNEQFF.

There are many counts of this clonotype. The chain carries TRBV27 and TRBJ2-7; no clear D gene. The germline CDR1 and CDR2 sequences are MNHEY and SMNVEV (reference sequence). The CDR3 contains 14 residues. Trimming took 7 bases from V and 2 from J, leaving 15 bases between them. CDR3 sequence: CASKLTTNTYEQYF. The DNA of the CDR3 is TGTGCCAGCAAACTGACCACAAACACCTACGAGCAGTACTTC.

CDR3 sequence reads: CATRQGFDTEAFF. Here the CDR3 DNA reads TGTGCCACCCGACAGGGTTTTGATACTGAAGCTTTCTTT. The genes are TRBV19 and TRBJ1-1; 7 bases match TRBD1. CDR1 and CDR2 from the germline V gene are LNHDA and SQIVND (reference sequence). The CDR3 is 13 amino acids. V dropped 10 bases and J dropped 5; count of bases not matched to a gene: 10.

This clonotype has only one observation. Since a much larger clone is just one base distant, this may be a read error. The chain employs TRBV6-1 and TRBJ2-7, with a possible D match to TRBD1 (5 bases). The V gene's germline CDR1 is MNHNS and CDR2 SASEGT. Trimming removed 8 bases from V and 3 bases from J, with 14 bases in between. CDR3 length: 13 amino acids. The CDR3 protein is CASGHGRSYEQYF. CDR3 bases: TGTGCCAGCGGACATGGGCGCAGCTACGAGCAGTACTTC.

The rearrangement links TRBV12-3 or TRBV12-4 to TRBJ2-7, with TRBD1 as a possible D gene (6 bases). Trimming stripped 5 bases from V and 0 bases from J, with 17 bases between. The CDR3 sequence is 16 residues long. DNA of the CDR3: TGTGCCAGCAGTCCGCCACAGGGTTTAAGCTCCTACGAGCAGTACTTC. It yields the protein CASSPPQGLSSYEQYF.

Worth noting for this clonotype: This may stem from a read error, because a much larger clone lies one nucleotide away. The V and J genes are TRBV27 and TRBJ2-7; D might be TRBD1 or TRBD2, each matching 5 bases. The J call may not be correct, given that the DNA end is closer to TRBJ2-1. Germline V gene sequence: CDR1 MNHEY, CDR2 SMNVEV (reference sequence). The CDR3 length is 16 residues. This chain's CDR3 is CAGSLATGQGWYEQFF. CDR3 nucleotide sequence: TGTGCCGGCAGTCTCGCAACGGGGCAGGGTTGGTATGAGCAGTTCTTC.

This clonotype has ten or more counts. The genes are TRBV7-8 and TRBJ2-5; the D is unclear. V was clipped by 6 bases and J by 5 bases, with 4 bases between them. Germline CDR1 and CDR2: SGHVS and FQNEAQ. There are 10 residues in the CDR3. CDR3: CASRHETQYF. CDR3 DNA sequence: TGTGCCAGCAGGCATGAGACCCAGTACTTC.

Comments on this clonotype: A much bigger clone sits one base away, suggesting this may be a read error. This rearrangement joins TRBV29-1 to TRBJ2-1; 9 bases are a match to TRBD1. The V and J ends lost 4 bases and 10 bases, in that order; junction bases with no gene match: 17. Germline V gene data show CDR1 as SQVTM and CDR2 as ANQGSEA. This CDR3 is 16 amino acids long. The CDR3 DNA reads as TGCAGCGTTGCCGGGACAGGGCAAGGTTGGGCCTACGAGCAGTTCTTC. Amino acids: CSVAGTGQGWAYEQFF.

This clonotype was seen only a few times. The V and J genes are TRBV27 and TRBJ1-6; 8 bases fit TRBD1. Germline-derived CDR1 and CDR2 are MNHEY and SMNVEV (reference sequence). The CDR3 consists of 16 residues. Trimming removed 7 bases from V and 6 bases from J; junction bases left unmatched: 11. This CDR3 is CASKEGQGRINSPLHF. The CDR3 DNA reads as TGTGCCAGCAAAGAAGGACAGGGTCGTATTAATTCACCCCTCCACTTT.

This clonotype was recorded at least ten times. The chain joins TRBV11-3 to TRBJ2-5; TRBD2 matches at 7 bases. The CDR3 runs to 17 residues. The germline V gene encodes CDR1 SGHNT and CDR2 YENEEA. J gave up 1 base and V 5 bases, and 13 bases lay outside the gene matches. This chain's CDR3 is CASSRGSLSGVQETQYF. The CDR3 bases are TGTGCCAGCAGCCGGGGGAGTCTGAGCGGGGTCCAAGAGACCCAGTACTTC.

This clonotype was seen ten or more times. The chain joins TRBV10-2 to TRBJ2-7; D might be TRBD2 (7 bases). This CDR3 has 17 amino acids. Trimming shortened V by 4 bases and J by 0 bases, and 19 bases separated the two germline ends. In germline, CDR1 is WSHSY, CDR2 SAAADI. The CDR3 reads CASSGEGVWASSYEQYF. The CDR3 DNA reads TGCGCCAGCAGTGGGGAGGGGGTTTGGGCAAGCTCCTACGAGCAGTACTTC.

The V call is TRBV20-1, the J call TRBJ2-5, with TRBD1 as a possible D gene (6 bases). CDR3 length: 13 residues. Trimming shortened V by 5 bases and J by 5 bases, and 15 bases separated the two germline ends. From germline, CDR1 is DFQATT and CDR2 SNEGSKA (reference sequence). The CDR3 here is CSARGRGAETQYF. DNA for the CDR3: TGCAGTGCTCGCGGCAGGGGCGCCGAGACCCAGTACTTC.